The 32 T cell receptor beta chains in this list originate from one sample, sequenced in a study of T cell changes during pregnancy in multiple sclerosis. Method: immunoSEQ multiplex PCR; TCRdb's copy keeps in-frame clones and lacks some. The sample contains roughly 38,000 clones, under 95% of which appear only once. The starting material was peripheral blood, obtained in the third trimester of pregnancy. The receptor source for this set is a female donor in good health, enrolled as a control in a pregnancy study.

The chain joins TRBV6-1 to TRBJ1-4; no definite D call. Trimming left V 8 bases short and J 5 bases short, with 6 bases between. This CDR3 has 11 residues. In germline, CDR1 is MNHNS, CDR2 SASEGT. This chain's CDR3 is CASGGNEKLFF. The CDR3 DNA follows: TGTGCCAGCGGAGGCAATGAAAAACTGTTTTTT.

V gene TRBV4-2 combines with J gene TRBJ2-5; D is perhaps TRBD2 (5 bases). V lost 1 base, J lost 3 bases, and 21 bases lay in between. The germline V gene encodes CDR1 LGHNA and CDR2 YNFKEQ. The CDR3 runs to 18 residues. CDR3 in amino acids: CASSQGSRIGRTEETQYF. The CDR3 DNA reads as TGTGCCAGCAGCCAAGGATCGCGAATCGGCAGGACTGAAGAGACCCAGTACTTC.

This clone rates as medium-sized. The chain is built from TRBV6-1 and TRBJ2-7; 9 bases are a match to TRBD2. V was clipped by 2 bases and J by 0 bases; unmatched bases: 2. In germline, CDR1 is MNHNS, CDR2 SASEGT. The CDR3 spans 15 residues. The CDR3 reads CASSELAGSSYEQYF. The CDR3 nucleotides are TGTGCCAGCAGTGAACTAGCGGGGTCCTCCTACGAGCAGTACTTC.

Worth noting for this clone: At one of its ends the junction is not consistent with the germline gene, which may arise from a read error. The chain recombines TRBV7-3 with TRBJ2-5, with D hard to call. This CDR3 contains 9 residues. CDR1 is SGHTA and CDR2 is FQGTGA in the germline V gene. Here the CDR3 reads CASSYTIDF. The CDR3 nucleotides read TGTGCCAGCAGCTATACAATTGACTTC.

This chain connects TRBV7-2 to TRBJ2-7; D gene uncertain. V lost 5 bases and J 0 bases, leaving 5 bases between the germline ends. There are 12 residues in the CDR3. The germline V gene has CDR1 SGHTA and CDR2 FQGNSA. The CDR3 region is CASSPSSYEQYF. CDR3 bases: TGTGCCAGCAGCCCTAGCTCCTACGAGCAGTACTTC.

The genes are TRBV7-9 and TRBJ2-1, with a tentative D call TRBD2 (5 bases). V gave up 5 bases and J gave up 4 bases, with 9 bases separating them. The length of the CDR3 is 13 residues. Germline CDR1 SEHNR, CDR2 FQNEAQ (reference sequence). CDR3 amino acids: CASSPGMYNEQFF. The CDR3 DNA sequence: TGTGCCAGCAGCCCCGGGATGTACAATGAGCAGTTCTTC.

J is TRBJ2-7 and V is TRBV27; perhaps TRBD2 as D (5 bases). V shed 0 bases and J shed 2 bases, with 14 bases lying between them. The CDR3 length is 16 residues. The germline V gene has CDR1 MNHEY and CDR2 SMNVEV (reference sequence). CDR3 sequence: CASSLSPSGNTYEQYF. In DNA, the CDR3 is TGTGCCAGCAGTTTATCCCCTTCCGGGAATACCTACGAGCAGTACTTC.

The V gene is TRBV19, the J gene TRBJ2-7; D ambiguous. V was pared by 5 bases and J by 0 bases, with 11 bases between. The CDR3 covers 14 residues. Germline V gene sequence: CDR1 LNHDA, CDR2 SQIVND (reference sequence). The CDR3, as DNA: TGTGCCAGTAGTGCTACAGATTACTCCTACGAGCAGTACTTC. The encoded protein is CASSATDYSYEQYF.

CDR3 DNA: TGTGCCAGCAGTTACCTCAGGGGAAACACTGAAGCTTTCTTT. Translating gives CASSYLRGNTEAFF. The chain carries TRBV6-5 and TRBJ1-1; D might be TRBD1 (6 bases). Per germline, CDR1 MNHEY and CDR2 SVGAGI. V was clipped by 2 bases and J by 2 bases, with 9 bases between them. This CDR3 contains 14 residues.

In nucleotides, the CDR3 is TGTGCGGGGGGGGATAACTATGGCTACACCTTC. Encoded protein: CAGGDNYGYTF. The chain joins TRBV5-5 to TRBJ1-2, with D maybe TRBD1 (5 bases). The CDR3 contains 11 residues. The germline V gene encodes CDR1 SGHKS and CDR2 YYEKEE (reference sequence).

This clone is categorized as hyperexpanded (1% or more). The chain couples TRBV7-9 to TRBJ2-5, with 11 bases that match TRBD2. Germline V CDR1 and CDR2: SEHNR, FQNEAQ (reference sequence). The CDR3 contains 16 residues. Germline trimming cut 4 bases from V and 1 base from J; bases unmatched to any gene: 5. As DNA, the CDR3 is TGTGCCAGCAGCTCCGGGACTAGCGGATTCCAAGAGACCCAGTACTTC. Its protein is CASSSGTSGFQETQYF.

J is TRBJ2-5 and V is TRBV7-2; TRBD1 agrees at 7 bases. This CDR3 contains 14 residues. V lost 5 bases to trimming and J lost 3 bases; unmatched junction nucleotides: 6. In germline, CDR1 is SGHTA, CDR2 FQGNSA. Here the CDR3 reads CASSPRTGKETQYF. The DNA of the CDR3 is TGTGCCAGCAGCCCTAGGACAGGTAAAGAGACCCAGTACTTC.

The chain couples TRBV27 to TRBJ1-5; D might be TRBD1 (5 bases). V was cut by 5 bases and J by 1 base, with 9 bases left in between. The length of the CDR3 is 14 residues. In germline, CDR1 is MNHEY, CDR2 SMNVEV (reference sequence). CDR3 DNA: TGTGCCAGCAGTCCCCGGGGGAGCAATCAGCCCCAGCATTTT. It specifies CASSPRGSNQPQHF.

The chain combines TRBV2 with TRBJ2-2, with 10 bases that match TRBD2. In germline, CDR1 is SNHLY, CDR2 FYNNEI. The CDR3 is made up of 14 amino acids. V lost 6 bases, J lost 7 bases, and 5 bases stayed unmatched. The CDR3 spells CASSGLAAVGELFF. CDR3 coding DNA: TGTGCCAGCAGCGGACTAGCGGCCGTCGGGGAGCTGTTTTTT. The full variable domain, in which reference TRBV2 and TRBJ2-2 provide the parts outside the CDR3, is EPEVTQTPSHQVTQMGQEVILRCVPISNHLYFYWYRQILGQKVEFLVSFYNNEISEKSEIFDDQFSVERPDGSNFTLKIRSTKLEDSAMYFCASSGLAAVGELFFGEGSRLTVL.

The V and J genes are TRBV9 and TRBJ2-7; 11 bases are a match to TRBD2. Trimming took 2 bases from V and 3 from J; bases not matched to a gene: 1. Germline-derived CDR1 and CDR2 are SGDLS and YYNGEE. The CDR3 has 14 residues. CDR3 DNA: TGTGCCAGCAGCGTGGGGACTAGCGGCTACGAGCAGTACTTC. The encoded protein is CASSVGTSGYEQYF.

The chain combines TRBV5-1 with TRBJ1-4; no clear D. The V gene lost 0 bases and the J gene lost 7 bases, with 10 bases spanning the gap. Germline V lookup: CDR1 SGHRS, CDR2 YFSETQ. The CDR3 is 14 residues long. DNA for the CDR3: TGCGCCAGCAGCTTGGGACAACCGGCTGAAAAACTGTTTTTT. Translation gives CASSLGQPAEKLFF.

This chain uses TRBV19 with TRBJ1-4; D unclear. The germline CDR1 and CDR2 sequences are LNHDA and SQIVND (reference sequence). The length of the CDR3 is 14 residues. Trimming removed 2 bases at V and 6 bases at J, with 10 bases between. The CDR3 nucleotides read TGTGCCAGTAGTATACCGAGAACGTATGAAAAACTGTTTTTT. Translating gives CASSIPRTYEKLFF.

This clone was recorded a few times. V is TRBV6-1 and J is TRBJ2-5, with TRBD2 as a possible D gene (7 bases). The germline V gene encodes CDR1 MNHNS and CDR2 SASEGT. This CDR3 has 14 residues. The V end lost 4 bases, the J end lost 2 bases, and 11 bases lay between the germline ends. This chain's CDR3 is CASSARGGQETQYF. Here the CDR3 DNA reads TGTGCCAGCAGTGCCAGGGGAGGGCAAGAGACCCAGTACTTC.

This clone was detected ten times or more. The rearrangement uses TRBV27 and TRBJ1-1; 9 positions match TRBD1. CDR1 and CDR2 (germline): MNHEY, SMNVEV (reference sequence). The trim removed 7 bases at V and 5 bases at J, leaving 5 bases unmatched. This CDR3 is 13 amino acids long. The CDR3 DNA reads TGTGCCAGCACGACAGGGGGGCGAACTGAAGCTTTCTTT. Translated: CASTTGGRTEAFF.

This chain uses TRBV5-1 with TRBJ2-1, with TRBD2 identical over 10 bases. The germline gives CDR1 SGHRS, CDR2 YFSETQ. The V and J ends lost 0 bases and 4 bases, in that order; junction bases with no gene match: 4. The CDR3 is made up of 16 amino acids. The CDR3 coding sequence is TGCGCCAGCAGCTTGGGGAGCGGGGGGGCGTACAATGAGCAGTTCTTC. Protein product: CASSLGSGGAYNEQFF.

By proportion, this clone is medium-sized. The rearrangement joins TRBV6-4 to TRBJ2-2; TRBD2 aligns across 8 bases. V trimming: 7 bases; J trimming: 0 bases; junction bases outside the gene matches: 4. Germline V CDR1 and CDR2: MRHNA, SNTAGT. CDR3 length equals 15 residues. CDR3 protein: CASTPTSANTGELFF. CDR3 nucleotides: TGTGCCAGCACCCCGACTAGCGCGAACACCGGGGAGCTGTTTTTT.

J is TRBJ2-3 and V is TRBV4-2; 9 bases map to TRBD2. With 4 bases clipped from V and 3 bases from J, the junction kept 11 bases outside the gene matches. The CDR3 runs to 17 residues. CDR1 and CDR2 from the germline V gene are LGHNA and YNFKEQ. The CDR3 region is CASSPTGAGGPTDTQYF. CDR3 nucleotide sequence: TGTGCCAGCAGCCCGACCGGGGCGGGGGGGCCTACAGATACGCAGTATTTT.

The chain is built from TRBV11-2 and TRBJ1-6, with D maybe TRBD1 (5 bases). The CDR3 totals 15 residues. CDR1 and CDR2 (germline): SGHAT, FQNNGV. Between the trimmed V and J ends, which lost 5 bases and 7 bases, there was a span of 15 bases. CDR3 residues: CASSPPQGQNSPLHF. CDR3 bases: TGTGCCAGCAGCCCCCCCCAGGGCCAGAATTCACCCCTCCACTTT.

The chain is built from TRBV5-4 and TRBJ2-3; 9 bases are a match to TRBD2. The junction had 9 bases not matched to a gene; V was cut back by 4 bases and J by 0 bases. CDR3 length: 17 residues. CDR1 SGHNT and CDR2 YYREEE come from the germline V gene (reference sequence). The chain's CDR3 is CASSQPLSGRSTDTQYF. The DNA of the CDR3 is TGTGCCAGCAGCCAGCCGCTTAGCGGGAGAAGCACAGATACGCAGTATTTT.

This clone showed up just once. The rearrangement joins TRBV9 to TRBJ2-1, with D maybe TRBD1 (5 bases). This CDR3 spans 13 amino acids. Trimming shortened V by 1 base and J by 9 bases, and 11 bases separated the two germline ends. Germline assignment: CDR1 SGDLS and CDR2 YYNGEE. CDR3 region: CASSVIGVGEQFF. The CDR3 DNA is TGTGCCAGCAGCGTAATAGGGGTGGGTGAGCAGTTCTTC.

This chain links TRBV7-9 with TRBJ1-3; D remains ambiguous. In germline, CDR1 is SEHNR, CDR2 FQNEAQ (reference sequence). This CDR3 is built from 12 residues. V was cut by 4 bases and J by 8 bases, with 9 bases left in between. The CDR3 DNA reads as TGTGCCAGCAGCTCTGGGAGATACACCATATATTTT. Its protein is CASSSGRYTIYF. Full variable domain (rest looked up from reference TRBV7-9 and TRBJ1-3): DTGVSQNPRHKITKRGQNVTFRCDPISEHNRLYWYRQTLGQGPEFLTYFQNEAQLEKSRLLSDRFSAERPKGSFSTLEIQRTEQGDSAMYLCASSSGRYTIYFGEGSWLTVV.

This clone turned up a few times. This chain joins TRBV19 and TRBJ1-5, with a possible D match to TRBD1 (5 bases). The CDR3 is 15 residues long. Germline V gives CDR1 LNHDA, CDR2 SQIVND (reference sequence). Trimming took 8 bases from V and 0 from J, leaving 14 bases between them. The CDR3 protein is CASEPRGYSNQPQHF. The CDR3, as DNA: TGTGCCAGTGAGCCACGGGGGTATAGCAATCAGCCCCAGCATTTT.

The CDR3 DNA reads as TGCGCCAGCAGCTTGGAGACTAGCGGTAACAATGAGCAGTTCTTC. Translated, it gives CASSLETSGNNEQFF. J is TRBJ2-1 and V is TRBV5-1; 9 bases are shared with TRBD2. Germline CDR1 SGHRS, CDR2 YFSETQ. After removal of 0 bases from V and 5 bases from J, the junction contained 3 bases not matched to a gene. The CDR3 totals 15 residues. Filled out from reference TRBV5-1 and TRBJ2-1, the complete variable domain reads KAGVTQTPRYLIKTRGQQVTLSCSPISGHRSVSWYQQTPGQGLQFLFEYFSETQRNKGNFPGRFSGRQFSNSRSEMNVSTLELGDSALYLCASSLETSGNNEQFFGPGTRLTVL.

The chain joins TRBV5-1 to TRBJ2-7, with a possible D match to TRBD2 (6 bases). The germline gives CDR1 SGHRS, CDR2 YFSETQ. This CDR3 spans 17 amino acids. The V end was cut by 0 bases, the J end by 0 bases, with 16 bases between. CDR3 residues: CASSLAALSGLSYEQYF. DNA for the CDR3: TGCGCCAGCAGCTTGGCCGCGCTAAGCGGGCTCTCCTACGAGCAGTACTTC.

This chain connects TRBV10-1 to TRBJ2-1; possibly TRBD2 for D (5 bases). The CDR3 length is 12 residues. Germline V gives CDR1 WNHNN, CDR2 SYGVQD (reference sequence). V was cut by 6 bases and J by 9 bases, with 12 bases left in between. DNA for the CDR3: TGCGCCAGCAGCCTGGGGAGCGGTGAGCAGTTCTTC. It yields the protein CASSLGSGEQFF.

The chain joins TRBV27 to TRBJ1-2, with TRBD1 as a possible D gene (6 bases). The V end was cut by 1 base, the J end by 7 bases, with 13 bases between. There are 14 residues in the CDR3. Germline loops: CDR1 MNHEY, CDR2 SMNVEV (reference sequence). The CDR3 is CASSLYPTGPGYTF. In DNA form, the CDR3 reads TGTGCCAGCAGTTTATATCCGACAGGACCTGGCTACACCTTC.

V gene TRBV5-4 combines with J gene TRBJ2-7; unclear D gene. Trimming pared 9 bases from V and 2 bases from J, leaving 18 bases between. The germline V gene encodes CDR1 SGHNT and CDR2 YYREEE (reference sequence). The CDR3 totals 14 residues. CDR3 nucleotides: TGTGCCATCAATTCGCCCACTGTCCCCTACGAGCAGTACTTC. Translating gives CAINSPTVPYEQYF.